This T cell receptor beta chain comes out of a study of OX40 agonist ivuxolimab in advanced cancers. Study as a whole: Cancers in dose escalation were hepatocellular, melanoma, renal cell and head and neck. Eligibility rules accepted prior anti-PD-1, anti-PD-L1 or anti-CTLA-4 therapy, and 40% to 50% had some. Study-wide findings and caveats: At doses 0.1 to 3.0 mg/kg, CD4+ and CD8+ clones expanded.

For this clone: As yet, its antigen is unknown.

Germline CDR1 reads SQVTM; CDR2 reads ANQGSEA. V was pared by 2 bases and J by 5 bases, with 15 bases between. The CDR3 has 14 amino acids. Some clones are missing from TCRdb's copy, which holds only in-frame ones; the method was immunoSEQ multiplex PCR. The sample records over 65,000 clones, 80% to 85% being singletons. The gene calls are TRBV29-1 and TRBJ1-2; possibly TRBD1 for D (5 bases). Material: CD4+ or CD8+ T cells sorted from blood, obtained in a trial of the OX40 agonist ivuxolimab. This sequence was found in an adult with an advanced solid tumor such as melanoma, head and neck, liver or kidney cancer. The CDR3 loop reads CSVETPGPNYGYTF. The CDR3 coding sequence is TGCAGCGTTGAAACCCCAGGGCCGAATTATGGCTACACCTTC.